This TCR beta chain was identified during a study of glioma-infiltrating T cells. The iRepertoire nested amplicon-rescue multiplex PCR amplified TCR alpha and beta CDR3s from RNA. TCRdb reprocessed the multiplex PCR reads via MiXCR and lists one record per CDR3 protein. The table includes under 200,000 distinct CDR3 sequences, 43% detected once. This clonotype was seen at least ten times. V was shortened by 8 bases and J by 4 bases, with 15 bases between the two germline ends. The CDR3 runs 13 residues. Germline V lookup: CDR1 MDHEN, CDR2 SYDVKM. The V gene is TRBV28, the J gene TRBJ2-7; no clear D. The clonotype was recovered from a human donor with low-grade glioma or glioblastoma, undergoing nonglioma brain surgery, or in good health (not recorded which). The sequencing sample was made of glioma tissue, nonneoplastic brain tissue, or PBMCs (not recorded which). CDR3 residues: CASRDSGKYEQYF. The CDR3 nucleotides are TGTGCCAGCCGAGATTCTGGAAAGTACGAGCAGTACTTC.